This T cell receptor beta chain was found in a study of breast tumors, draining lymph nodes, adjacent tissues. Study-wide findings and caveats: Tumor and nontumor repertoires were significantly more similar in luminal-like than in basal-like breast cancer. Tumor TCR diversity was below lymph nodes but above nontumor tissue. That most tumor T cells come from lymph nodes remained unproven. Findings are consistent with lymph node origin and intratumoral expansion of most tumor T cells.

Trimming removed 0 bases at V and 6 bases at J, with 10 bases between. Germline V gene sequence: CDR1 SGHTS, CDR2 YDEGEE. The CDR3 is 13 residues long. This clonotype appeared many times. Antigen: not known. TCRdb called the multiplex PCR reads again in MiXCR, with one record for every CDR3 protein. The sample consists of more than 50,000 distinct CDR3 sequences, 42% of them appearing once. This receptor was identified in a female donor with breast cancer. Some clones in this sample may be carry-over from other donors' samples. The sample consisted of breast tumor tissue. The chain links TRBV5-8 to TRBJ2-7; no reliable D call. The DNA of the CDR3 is TGTGCCAGCAGCTTGGTACGAATTACCGAGCAGTACTTC. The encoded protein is CASSLVRITEQYF. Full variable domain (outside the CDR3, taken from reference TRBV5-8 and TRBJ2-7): EAGVTQSPTHLIKTRGQQATLRCSPISGHTSVYWYQQALGLGLQFLLWYDEGEERNRGNFPPRFSGRQFPNYSSELNVNALELEDSALYLCASSLVRITEQYFGPGTRLTVT.